Detailed here is one T cell receptor beta chain. Authors' analysis steps: Reference gene primer amplification yielded estimated nucleated cell counts. Using immunoSEQ multiplex PCR, the repertoire was profiled, and TCRdb retains in-frame clones only, with some absent. D and trimming were read from the DNA, whereas the V and J calls and clone size are those reported in that table. Of 200,000 to 300,000 clones listed, roughly 87% are singletons. This specimen belongs to a study of blood T cell repertoires in COVID-19. Sequencing was done on a sample of peripheral blood. The receptor was derived from a man between 60 and 75 years old who had recovered from COVID-19.

CDR3 sequence reads: CASREGGSGEQYV. The CDR3 DNA reads TGTGCCAGCAGGGAAGGGGGATCGGGGGAGCAGTACGTC. This chain uses TRBV11-2 with TRBJ2-7; perhaps TRBD1 as D (6 bases). The CDR3 is 13 residues long. The V end lost 6 bases, the J end lost 7 bases, and 16 bases lay between the germline ends. In germline, CDR1 is SGHAT, CDR2 FQNNGV.